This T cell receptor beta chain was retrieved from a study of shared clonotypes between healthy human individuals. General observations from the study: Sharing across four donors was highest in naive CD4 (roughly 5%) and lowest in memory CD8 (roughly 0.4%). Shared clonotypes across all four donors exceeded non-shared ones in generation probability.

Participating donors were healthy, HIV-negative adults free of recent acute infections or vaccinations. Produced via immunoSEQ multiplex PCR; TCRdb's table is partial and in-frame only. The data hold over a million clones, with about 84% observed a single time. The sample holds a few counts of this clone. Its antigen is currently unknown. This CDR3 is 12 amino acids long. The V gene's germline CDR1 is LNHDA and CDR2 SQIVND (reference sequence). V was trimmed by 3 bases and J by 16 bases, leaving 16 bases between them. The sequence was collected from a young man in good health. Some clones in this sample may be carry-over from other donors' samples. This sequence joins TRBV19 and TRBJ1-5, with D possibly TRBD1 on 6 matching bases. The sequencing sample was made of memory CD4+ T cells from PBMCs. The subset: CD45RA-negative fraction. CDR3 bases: TGTGCCAGTAGTATGATGGACAGTTCCTTACATTTT. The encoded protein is CASSMMDSSLHF.